This record covers a single T cell receptor beta chain. The data derive from a study of OX40 agonist ivuxolimab in advanced cancers. Whole-study context: Two patients with cutaneous melanoma and one with hepatocellular carcinoma, three in total, showed partial responses.

Individuals having autoimmune disease history or systemic immunosuppression were not enrolled. Trimming took 1 base from V and 2 from J, leaving 9 bases between them. Germline V CDR1 and CDR2: SGHAT, FQNNGV. The CDR3 is 14 amino acids. Only in-frame clones appear in the TCRdb table, and some are missing; sequencing was by immunoSEQ multiplex PCR. The sample contains 57,000 or so clones, roughly 84% of which appear only once. The chain uses TRBV11-2 and TRBJ2-7; D is perhaps TRBD2 (5 bases). This receptor was taken from an adult with an advanced solid tumor such as melanoma, head and neck, liver or kidney cancer. The material was CD4+ or CD8+ T cells sorted from blood, obtained in a trial of the OX40 agonist ivuxolimab. The CDR3 sequence: CASSLAYGTYEQYF. DNA for the CDR3: TGTGCCAGCAGCTTAGCCTACGGGACCTACGAGCAGTACTTC.